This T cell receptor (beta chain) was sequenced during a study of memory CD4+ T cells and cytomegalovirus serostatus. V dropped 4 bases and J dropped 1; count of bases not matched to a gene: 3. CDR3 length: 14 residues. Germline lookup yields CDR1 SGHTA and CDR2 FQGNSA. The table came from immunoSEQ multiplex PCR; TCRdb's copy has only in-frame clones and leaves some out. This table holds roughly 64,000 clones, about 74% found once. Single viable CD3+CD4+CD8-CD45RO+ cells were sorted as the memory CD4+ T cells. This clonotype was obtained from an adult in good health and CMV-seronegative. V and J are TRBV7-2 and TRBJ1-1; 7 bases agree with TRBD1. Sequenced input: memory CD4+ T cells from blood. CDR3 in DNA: TGTGCCAGCAGCTCGGGACAGTGGAACACTGAAGCTTTCTTT. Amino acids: CASSSGQWNTEAFF.